A single sample gave rise to the 3 T cell receptor beta chains below, sequenced in a study of blood T cell repertoires in COVID-19. Using immunoSEQ multiplex PCR, the repertoire was profiled, and TCRdb retains in-frame clones only, with some absent. Of 95,000 to 110,000 clones listed, over 70% are singletons. Material: peripheral blood. Source of these receptors: a human donor in a cohort sampled during active or convalescent COVID-19.

This clone showed up just a few times. This sequence joins TRBV7-9 and TRBJ2-7; D is unclear. Trimming stripped 5 bases from V and 4 bases from J, with 9 bases between. Germline V lookup: CDR1 SEHNR, CDR2 FQNEAQ (reference sequence). The CDR3 runs 12 residues. The chain's CDR3 is CASSPSVYEQYF. The DNA of the CDR3 is TGTGCCAGCAGCCCCTCGGTTTACGAGCAGTACTTC. Full variable domain (remainder filled in from reference TRBV7-9 and TRBJ2-7): DTGVSQNPRHKITKRGQNVTFRCDPISEHNRLYWYRQTLGQGPEFLTYFQNEAQLEKSRLLSDRFSAERPKGSFSTLEIQRTEQGDSAMYLCASSPSVYEQYFGPGTRLTVT.

This clone appeared a few times. The genes are TRBV5-5 and TRBJ2-5; 9 nucleotides align to TRBD1. Germline-derived CDR1 and CDR2 are SGHKS and YYEKEE (reference sequence). The trim removed 4 bases at V and 4 bases at J, leaving 5 bases unmatched. The CDR3 sequence is 14 residues long. CDR3 region: CASSGTGGGETQYF. The CDR3 nucleotides are TGTGCCAGCAGCGGAACAGGGGGCGGAGAGACCCAGTACTTC.

This sequence joins TRBV2 and TRBJ2-3; weak D call: TRBD2 (6 bases). This CDR3 comprises 13 residues. V gave up 6 bases and J gave up 1 base, with 8 bases separating them. The V gene's germline CDR1 is SNHLY and CDR2 FYNNEI. CDR3 coding DNA: TGTGCCAGCAGCGGGACTGGCACAGATACGCAGTATTTT. It yields the protein CASSGTGTDTQYF.